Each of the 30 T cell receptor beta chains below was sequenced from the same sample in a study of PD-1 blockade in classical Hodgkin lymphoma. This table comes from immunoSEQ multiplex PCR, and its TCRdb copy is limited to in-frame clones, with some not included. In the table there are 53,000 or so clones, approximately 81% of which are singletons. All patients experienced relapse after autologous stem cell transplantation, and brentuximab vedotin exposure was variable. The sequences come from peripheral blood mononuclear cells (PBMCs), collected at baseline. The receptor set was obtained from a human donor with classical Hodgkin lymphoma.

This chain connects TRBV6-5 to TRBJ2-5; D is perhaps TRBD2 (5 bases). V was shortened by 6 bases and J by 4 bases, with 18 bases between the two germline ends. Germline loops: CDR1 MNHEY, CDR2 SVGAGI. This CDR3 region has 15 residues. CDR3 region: CASSRLTGERETQYF. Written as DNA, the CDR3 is TGTGCCAGCAGCCGCCTCACCGGGGAGAGAGAGACCCAGTACTTC.

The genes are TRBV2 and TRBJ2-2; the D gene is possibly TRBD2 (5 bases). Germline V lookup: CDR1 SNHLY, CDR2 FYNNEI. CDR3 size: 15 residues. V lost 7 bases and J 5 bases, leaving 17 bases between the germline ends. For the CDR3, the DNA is TGTGCCAGCAAGGAGACGGGAACCAAGACCGGGGAGCTGTTTTTT. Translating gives CASKETGTKTGELFF.

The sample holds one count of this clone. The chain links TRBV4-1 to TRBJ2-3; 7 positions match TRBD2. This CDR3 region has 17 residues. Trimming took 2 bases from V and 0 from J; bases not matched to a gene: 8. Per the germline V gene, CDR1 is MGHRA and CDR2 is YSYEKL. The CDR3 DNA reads TGCGCCAGCAGCCAAAGACGGCTAGCGGAGAGCACAGATACGCAGTATTTT. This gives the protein CASSQRRLAESTDTQYF.

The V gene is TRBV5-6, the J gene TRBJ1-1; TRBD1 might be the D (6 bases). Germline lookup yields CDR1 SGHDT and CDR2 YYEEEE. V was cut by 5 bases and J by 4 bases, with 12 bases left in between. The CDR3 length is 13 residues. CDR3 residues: CASRYIGGTEAFF. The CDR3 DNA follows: TGTGCCAGCAGGTACATAGGGGGCACTGAAGCTTTCTTT.

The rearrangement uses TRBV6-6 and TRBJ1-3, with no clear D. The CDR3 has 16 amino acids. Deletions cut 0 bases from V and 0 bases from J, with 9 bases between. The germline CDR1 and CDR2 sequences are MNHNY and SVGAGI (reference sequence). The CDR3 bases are TGTGCCAGCAGTTACTCGGAGTTCTCCTCTGGAAACACCATATATTTT. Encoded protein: CASSYSEFSSGNTIYF.

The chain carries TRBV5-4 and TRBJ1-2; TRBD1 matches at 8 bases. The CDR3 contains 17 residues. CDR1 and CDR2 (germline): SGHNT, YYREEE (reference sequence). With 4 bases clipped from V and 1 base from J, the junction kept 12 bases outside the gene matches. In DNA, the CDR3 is TGTGCCAGCAGCCCGCCCCCGACAGGGGAGGTTAACTATGGCTACACCTTC. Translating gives CASSPPPTGEVNYGYTF.

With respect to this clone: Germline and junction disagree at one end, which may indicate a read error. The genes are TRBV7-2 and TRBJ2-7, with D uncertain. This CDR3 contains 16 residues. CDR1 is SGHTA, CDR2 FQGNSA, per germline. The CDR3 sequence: CASSLSATGTSYEQYF. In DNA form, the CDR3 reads TGCGCCAGCAGCCTTTCCGCGACGGGCACCTCCTACGAGCAGTACTTC.

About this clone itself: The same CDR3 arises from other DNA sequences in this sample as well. In DNA form, the CDR3 reads TGTGCCAGCAGCTTGGGACAGGGAGGACAGCCCCAGCATTTT. Protein: CASSLGQGGQPQHF. The rearrangement joins TRBV7-9 to TRBJ1-5, with 9 bases identical to TRBD1. The CDR3 runs to 14 residues. With 3 bases clipped from V and 7 bases from J, the junction kept 4 bases outside the gene matches. Germline V gene data show CDR1 as SEHNR and CDR2 as FQNEAQ (reference sequence). The whole variable domain, filled in from reference TRBV7-9 and TRBJ1-5, reads DTGVSQNPRHKITKRGQNVTFRCDPISEHNRLYWYRQTLGQGPEFLTYFQNEAQLEKSRLLSDRFSAERPKGSFSTLEIQRTEQGDSAMYLCASSLGQGGQPQHFGDGTRLSIL.

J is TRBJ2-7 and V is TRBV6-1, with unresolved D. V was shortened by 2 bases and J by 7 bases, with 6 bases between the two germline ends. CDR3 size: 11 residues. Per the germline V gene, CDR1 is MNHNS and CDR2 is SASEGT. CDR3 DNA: TGTGCCAGCAGTGAATTTTTTGAGCAGTACGTC. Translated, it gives CASSEFFEQYV.

CDR3 DNA: TGTGCCAGCAGCTTAGGGGGCATTATCTCCTACGAGCAGTACTTC. This encodes CASSLGGIISYEQYF. V usage is TRBV11-3 and J usage is TRBJ2-7; D may be TRBD1 (5 bases). Germline V CDR1 and CDR2: SGHNT, YENEEA. The CDR3 contains 15 residues. V was trimmed by 1 base and J by 0 bases, leaving 10 bases between them.

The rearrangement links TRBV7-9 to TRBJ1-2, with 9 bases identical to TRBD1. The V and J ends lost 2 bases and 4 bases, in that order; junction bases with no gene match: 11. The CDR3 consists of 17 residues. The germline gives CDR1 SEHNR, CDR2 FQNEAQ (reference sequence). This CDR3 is CASSLRDRDPTGYGYTF. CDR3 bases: TGTGCCAGCAGCTTACGGGACAGGGACCCGACTGGCTATGGCTACACCTTC. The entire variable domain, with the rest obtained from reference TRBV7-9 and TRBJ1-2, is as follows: DTGVSQNPRHKITKRGQNVTFRCDPISEHNRLYWYRQTLGQGPEFLTYFQNEAQLEKSRLLSDRFSAERPKGSFSTLEIQRTEQGDSAMYLCASSLRDRDPTGYGYTFGSGTRLTVV.

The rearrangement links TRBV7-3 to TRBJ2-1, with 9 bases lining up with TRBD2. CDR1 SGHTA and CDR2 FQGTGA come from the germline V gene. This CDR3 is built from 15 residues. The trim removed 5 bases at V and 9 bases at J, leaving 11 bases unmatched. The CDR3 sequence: CASSRLAGALSEQFF. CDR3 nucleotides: TGTGCCAGCAGCCGTTTAGCGGGAGCACTAAGTGAGCAGTTCTTC.

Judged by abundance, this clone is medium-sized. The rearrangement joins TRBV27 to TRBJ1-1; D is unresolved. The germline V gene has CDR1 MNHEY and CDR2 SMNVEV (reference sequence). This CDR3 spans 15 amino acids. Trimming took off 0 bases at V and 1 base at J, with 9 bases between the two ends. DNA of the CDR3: TGTGCCAGCAGTTTATCGGTTTTAGGGAACACTGAAGCTTTCTTT. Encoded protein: CASSLSVLGNTEAFF.

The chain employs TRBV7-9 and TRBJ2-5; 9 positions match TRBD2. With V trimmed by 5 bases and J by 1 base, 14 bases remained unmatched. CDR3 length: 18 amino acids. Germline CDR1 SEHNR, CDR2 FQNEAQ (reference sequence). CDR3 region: CASSLLDPQREVQETQYF. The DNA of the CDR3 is TGTGCCAGCAGCCTACTGGATCCACAGCGGGAGGTCCAAGAGACCCAGTACTTC.

CDR3 bases: TGTGCCAGCAGTGATCGGTCGGGGATCTACGAGCAGTACGTC. Protein: CASSDRSGIYEQYV. This chain joins TRBV2 and TRBJ2-7; tentative D call: TRBD2 (5 bases). V was trimmed by 3 bases and J by 3 bases, leaving 12 bases between them. CDR1 and CDR2 (germline): SNHLY, FYNNEI. The CDR3 extends over 14 amino acids.

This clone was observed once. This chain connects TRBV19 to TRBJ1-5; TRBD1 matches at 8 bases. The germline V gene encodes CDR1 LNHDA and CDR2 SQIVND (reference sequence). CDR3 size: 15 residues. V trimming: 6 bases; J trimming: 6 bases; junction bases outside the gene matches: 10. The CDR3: CASSYDLQGAQPQHF. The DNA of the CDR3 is TGTGCCAGTAGCTATGACTTGCAGGGGGCTCAGCCCCAGCATTTT.

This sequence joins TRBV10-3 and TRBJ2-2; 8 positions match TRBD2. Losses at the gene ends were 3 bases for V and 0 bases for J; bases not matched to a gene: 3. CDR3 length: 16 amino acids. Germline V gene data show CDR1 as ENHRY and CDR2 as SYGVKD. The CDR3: CAISEQGLANTGELFF. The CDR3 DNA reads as TGTGCCATCAGTGAACAGGGACTAGCGAACACCGGGGAGCTGTTTTTT.

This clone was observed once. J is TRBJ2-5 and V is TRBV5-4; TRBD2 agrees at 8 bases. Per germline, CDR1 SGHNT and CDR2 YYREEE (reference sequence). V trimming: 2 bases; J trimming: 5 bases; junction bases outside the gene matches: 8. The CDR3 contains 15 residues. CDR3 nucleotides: TGTGCCAGCAGCTTACGAGCGGGAGCCGGGGAGACCCAGTACTTC. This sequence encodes CASSLRAGAGETQYF.

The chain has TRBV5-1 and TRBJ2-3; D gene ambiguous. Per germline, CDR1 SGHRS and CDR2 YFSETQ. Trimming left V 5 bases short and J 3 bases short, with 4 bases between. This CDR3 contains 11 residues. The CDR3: CASSLTDTQYF. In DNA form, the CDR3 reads TGCGCCAGCAGTTTGACAGATACGCAGTATTTT.

The CDR3 coding sequence is TGTGCCAGCAGCTTATCGACAGGGGCTAATGAAAAACTGTTTTTT. Amino acid sequence: CASSLSTGANEKLFF. This chain uses TRBV7-9 with TRBJ1-4; 8 nucleotides align to TRBD1. The CDR3 has 15 residues. Germline CDR1 is SEHNR and CDR2 is FQNEAQ (reference sequence). After removal of 2 bases from V and 3 bases from J, the junction contained 2 bases not matched to a gene.

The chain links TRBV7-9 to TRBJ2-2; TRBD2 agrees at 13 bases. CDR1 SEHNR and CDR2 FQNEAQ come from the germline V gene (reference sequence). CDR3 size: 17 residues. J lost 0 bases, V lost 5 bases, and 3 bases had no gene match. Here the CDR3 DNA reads TGTGCCAGCAGCCCGGGACTAGCGGGACCGAACACCGGGGAGCTGTTTTTT. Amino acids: CASSPGLAGPNTGELFF.

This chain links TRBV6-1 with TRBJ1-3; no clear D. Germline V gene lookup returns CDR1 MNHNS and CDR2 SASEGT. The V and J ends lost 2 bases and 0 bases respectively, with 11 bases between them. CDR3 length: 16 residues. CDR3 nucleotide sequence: TGTGCCAGCAGTGAATTTTCGGCGGTCTCTGGAAACACCATATATTTT. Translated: CASSEFSAVSGNTIYF.

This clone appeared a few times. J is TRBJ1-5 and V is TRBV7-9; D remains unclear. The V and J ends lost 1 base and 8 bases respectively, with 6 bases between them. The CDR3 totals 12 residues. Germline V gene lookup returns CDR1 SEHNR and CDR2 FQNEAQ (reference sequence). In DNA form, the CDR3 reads TGTGCCAGCAGCTTAGAGAGGGAGCCCCAGCATTTT. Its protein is CASSLEREPQHF.

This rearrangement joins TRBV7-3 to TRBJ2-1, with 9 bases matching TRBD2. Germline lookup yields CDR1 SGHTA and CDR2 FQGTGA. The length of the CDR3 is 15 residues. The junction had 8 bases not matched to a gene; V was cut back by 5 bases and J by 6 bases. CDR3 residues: CASSAGAGGPNEQFF. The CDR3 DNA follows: TGTGCCAGCAGCGCCGGGGCGGGAGGGCCCAATGAGCAGTTCTTC.

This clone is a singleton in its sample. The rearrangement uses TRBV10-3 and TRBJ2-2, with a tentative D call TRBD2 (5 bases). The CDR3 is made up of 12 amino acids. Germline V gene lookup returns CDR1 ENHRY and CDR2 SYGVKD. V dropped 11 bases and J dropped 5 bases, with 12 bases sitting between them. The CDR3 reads CALEAETGELFF. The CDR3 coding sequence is TGTGCCCTCGAAGCGGAGACCGGGGAGCTGTTTTTT.

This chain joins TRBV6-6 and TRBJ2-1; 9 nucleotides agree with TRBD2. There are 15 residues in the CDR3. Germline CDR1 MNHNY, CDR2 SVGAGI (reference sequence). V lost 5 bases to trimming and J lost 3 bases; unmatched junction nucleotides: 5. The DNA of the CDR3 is TGTGCCAGCAGTGGTACTAGCGGGCACTACAATGAGCAGTTCTTC. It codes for CASSGTSGHYNEQFF.

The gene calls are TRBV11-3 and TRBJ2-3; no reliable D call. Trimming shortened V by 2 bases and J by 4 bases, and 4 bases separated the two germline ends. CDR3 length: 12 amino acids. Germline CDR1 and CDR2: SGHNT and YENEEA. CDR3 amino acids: CASSLQPDTQYF. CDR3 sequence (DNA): TGTGCCAGCAGCTTACAGCCAGATACGCAGTATTTT.

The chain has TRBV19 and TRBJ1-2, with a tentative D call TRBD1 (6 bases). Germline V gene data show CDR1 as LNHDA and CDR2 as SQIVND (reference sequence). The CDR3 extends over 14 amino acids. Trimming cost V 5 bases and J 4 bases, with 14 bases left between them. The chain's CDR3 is CASSPTGLPYGYTF. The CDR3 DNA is TGTGCCAGTAGTCCCACAGGGCTCCCCTATGGCTACACCTTC.

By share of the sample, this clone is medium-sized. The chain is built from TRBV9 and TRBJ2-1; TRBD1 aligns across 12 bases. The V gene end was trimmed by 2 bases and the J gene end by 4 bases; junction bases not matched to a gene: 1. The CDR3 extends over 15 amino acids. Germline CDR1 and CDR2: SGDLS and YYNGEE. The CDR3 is CASSVGQGAYNEQFF. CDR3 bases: TGTGCCAGCAGCGTGGGACAGGGGGCTTACAATGAGCAGTTCTTC.

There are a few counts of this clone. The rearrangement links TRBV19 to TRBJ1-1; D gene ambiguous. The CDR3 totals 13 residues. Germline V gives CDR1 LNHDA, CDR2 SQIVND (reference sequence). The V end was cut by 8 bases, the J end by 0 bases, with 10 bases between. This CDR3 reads CASSDGMNTEAFF. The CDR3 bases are TGTGCCAGTTCCGACGGCATGAACACTGAAGCTTTCTTT.